Presented here are 31 T cell receptor beta chains from one specimen sequenced in a study of technical replicates of blood from a few donors. The repertoire was sequenced with immunoSEQ multiplex PCR; TCRdb's copy has only in-frame clones and lacks some. The table lists approximately 79,000 clones, 95% to 98% of them singletons. What was sequenced was T cells isolated from PBMCs. The receptors were gathered from a human donor in good health.

This chain connects TRBV10-3 to TRBJ1-5; TRBD1 agrees at 8 bases. Germline V lookup: CDR1 ENHRY, CDR2 SYGVKD. The junction had 6 bases not matched to a gene; V was cut back by 8 bases and J by 6 bases. CDR3 length equals 13 residues. The CDR3 DNA reads TGTGCCATCGCGACAGGGGTATCTCAGCCCCAGCATTTT. It codes for CAIATGVSQPQHF.

V gene TRBV2 combines with J gene TRBJ1-1, with D perhaps TRBD1 (6 bases). From germline, CDR1 is SNHLY and CDR2 FYNNEI. The V end lost 6 bases, the J end lost 11 bases, and 19 bases lay between the germline ends. The length of the CDR3 is 13 residues. The CDR3 is CASSPIVEGGAFF. CDR3 nucleotide sequence: TGTGCCAGCAGCCCCATCGTAGAGGGGGGGGCTTTCTTT.

The gene calls are TRBV28 and TRBJ1-2; 9 bases align to TRBD1. The CDR3 sequence is 13 residues long. Germline CDR1 MDHEN, CDR2 SYDVKM. Losses at the gene ends were 7 bases for V and 2 bases for J; bases not matched to a gene: 2. The CDR3 protein is CASKQGANYGYTF. DNA of the CDR3: TGTGCCAGCAAACAGGGGGCCAACTATGGCTACACCTTC.

CDR3 protein: CASSLGQLDTGELFF. The DNA of the CDR3 is TGTGCCAGCAGTCTTGGACAGCTAGACACCGGGGAGCTGTTTTTT. This chain links TRBV28 with TRBJ2-2, with TRBD1 as a possible D gene (6 bases). The V gene lost 5 bases and the J gene lost 3 bases, with 13 bases spanning the gap. CDR3 length equals 15 residues. Germline CDR1 reads MDHEN; CDR2 reads SYDVKM.

This chain joins TRBV6-5 and TRBJ2-1; tentatively, D is TRBD2 (7 bases). Germline CDR1 and CDR2: MNHEY and SVGAGI. V lost 2 bases and J 7 bases, leaving 18 bases between the germline ends. The CDR3 covers 16 residues. The CDR3 region has the DNA TGTGCCAGCAGTTACCGGTGGGGGGGCCTCGGTAATGAGCAGTTCTTC. Its protein is CASSYRWGGLGNEQFF.

Only one count was recorded for this clone. The chain has TRBV5-1 and TRBJ2-1; no firm D call. This CDR3 is built from 12 residues. The ends were cut back, 5 bases at V and 6 bases at J, with 9 bases in the middle. Germline values: CDR1 SGHRS, CDR2 YFSETQ. The CDR3 is CASSLTGNEQFF. CDR3 sequence (DNA): TGCGCCAGCAGTTTGACTGGCAATGAGCAGTTCTTC.

The chain combines TRBV7-9 with TRBJ1-6; possible D gene TRBD1, 5 bases. Trimming took off 5 bases at V and 0 bases at J, with 14 bases between the two ends. The CDR3 is 17 amino acids. CDR1 is SEHNR, CDR2 FQNEAQ, per germline (reference sequence). CDR3 in DNA: TGTGCCAGCAGCCCGTGGGGCGAACCCTCCTATAATTCACCCCTCCACTTT. Translation: CASSPWGEPSYNSPLHF.

This chain links TRBV6-5 with TRBJ2-5, with D maybe TRBD2 (7 bases). The germline gives CDR1 MNHEY, CDR2 SVGAGI. The CDR3 is made up of 15 amino acids. Deletions cut 2 bases from V and 5 bases from J, with 15 bases between. CDR3 nucleotides: TGTGCCAGCAGTTACGTCCGGGGGGCTGGGGAGACCCAGTACTTC. Translating it yields CASSYVRGAGETQYF.

The chain uses TRBV6-1 and TRBJ2-7, with 14 bases matching TRBD2. This CDR3 has 19 amino acids. The germline V gene has CDR1 MNHNS and CDR2 SASEGT. V trimming: 1 base; J trimming: 9 bases; junction bases outside the gene matches: 17. The CDR3 region has the DNA TGTGCCAGCAGTGAAGAAGACAGCCGACTAGCGGGAGGGCCTTCCGGGCAGTACTTC. Translating it yields CASSEEDSRLAGGPSGQYF.

The chain joins TRBV4-2 to TRBJ1-1; D uncertain. The germline V and J ends were trimmed by 1 base and 4 bases, with 13 bases remaining between them. The germline V gene has CDR1 LGHNA and CDR2 YNFKEQ. CDR3 length equals 15 residues. CDR3 protein: CASSQAVSEVTEAFF. The DNA of the CDR3 is TGTGCCAGCAGCCAAGCGGTTAGTGAAGTCACTGAAGCTTTCTTT.

The V call is TRBV6-1, the J call TRBJ2-7; D gene ambiguous. Germline-derived CDR1 and CDR2 are MNHNS and SASEGT. V lost 5 bases to trimming and J lost 5 bases, with 10 bases between them. The length of the CDR3 is 12 residues. The CDR3 sequence is CASSLLVNEQYF. In DNA, the CDR3 is TGTGCCAGCAGTCTCCTAGTCAACGAGCAGTACTTC.

This clone was seen just once. The V and J genes are TRBV5-4 and TRBJ2-1; 7 bases are a match to TRBD2. The germline V gene has CDR1 SGHNT and CDR2 YYREEE (reference sequence). This CDR3 has 14 amino acids. Trimming cost V 4 bases and J 6 bases; bases outside gene matches: 7. CDR3 loop: CASSPRLASNEQFF. The DNA of the CDR3 is TGTGCCAGCAGCCCCAGACTAGCCAGCAATGAGCAGTTCTTC.

J is TRBJ1-2 and V is TRBV6-5; TRBD1 is a possible D gene (5 bases). V lost 0 bases and J lost 8, with 10 bases in between. This CDR3 contains 13 residues. CDR1 MNHEY and CDR2 SVGAGI come from the germline V gene. DNA of the CDR3: TGTGCCAGCAGTTACTCGAGGTGGGGCGGCTACACCTTC. Its protein is CASSYSRWGGYTF.

CDR3 residues: CASSLLETGSPPYEQYF. CDR3 bases: TGCGCCAGCAGCTTGCTTGAGACAGGGTCACCCCCCTACGAGCAGTACTTC. This chain uses TRBV5-1 with TRBJ2-7; 7 nucleotides align to TRBD1. CDR1 SGHRS and CDR2 YFSETQ come from the germline V gene. V was clipped by 1 base and J by 2 bases; unmatched bases: 12. This CDR3 has 17 amino acids.

V usage is TRBV7-9 and J usage is TRBJ1-4; 9 bases fit TRBD1. The CDR3 totals 15 residues. Germline V gives CDR1 SEHNR, CDR2 FQNEAQ (reference sequence). V lost 8 bases to trimming and J lost 2 bases; unmatched junction nucleotides: 6. CDR3 residues: CASSGTGITNEKLFF. The DNA for the CDR3 is TGTGCCAGCTCCGGGACAGGGATCACTAATGAAAAACTGTTTTTT.

This sequence joins TRBV6-5 and TRBJ1-5; D remains ambiguous. CDR1 is MNHEY, CDR2 SVGAGI, per germline. Trimming left V 4 bases short and J 6 bases short, with 16 bases between. CDR3 length: 15 amino acids. The CDR3 sequence: CASSFRSSLGQPQHF. As DNA, the CDR3 is TGTGCCAGCAGTTTCCGGTCCTCCCTTGGTCAGCCCCAGCATTTT.

V and J are TRBV11-1 and TRBJ1-5; the D gene is possibly TRBD1 (5 bases). CDR1 and CDR2 (germline): SGHAT, FQDESV (reference sequence). The CDR3 loop spans 18 amino acids. The V gene lost 2 bases and the J gene lost 2 bases, with 19 bases spanning the gap. In nucleotides, the CDR3 is TGTGCCAGCAGCTTAATGCACAGGATCGACTGGGGCAATCAGCCCCAGCATTTT. Translation: CASSLMHRIDWGNQPQHF. The full variable domain, rest sourced from reference TRBV11-1 and TRBJ1-5, is EAEVAQSPRYKITEKSQAVAFWCDPISGHATLYWYRQILGQGPELLVQFQDESVVDDSQLPKDRFSAERLKGVDSTLKIQPAELGDSAMYLCASSLMHRIDWGNQPQHFGDGTRLSIL.

This sequence joins TRBV27 and TRBJ2-7; 10 nucleotides align to TRBD2. V was pared by 5 bases and J by 2 bases, with 6 bases of the junction left unmatched. The germline CDR1 and CDR2 sequences are MNHEY and SMNVEV (reference sequence). The CDR3 loop spans 15 amino acids. The CDR3 nucleotides are TGTGCCAGCAGTCTATGGACTAGCGGTACCTACGAGCAGTACTTC. Its translation is CASSLWTSGTYEQYF.

V gene TRBV5-5 combines with J gene TRBJ2-7, with 10 bases that match TRBD1. In germline, CDR1 is SGHKS, CDR2 YYEKEE (reference sequence). V trimming: 4 bases; J trimming: 2 bases; junction bases outside the gene matches: 6. CDR3 length equals 15 residues. The DNA of the CDR3 is TGTGCCAGCAGCACGACAGGGGGCCAGACCTACGAGCAGTACTTC. Translating it yields CASSTTGGQTYEQYF.

J is TRBJ2-1 and V is TRBV10-2; 7 positions agree with TRBD1. The V segment lost 8 bases and the J segment 4 bases; nucleotides outside the gene matches: 14. Germline CDR1 is WSHSY and CDR2 is SAAADI. The CDR3 is 16 residues long. The CDR3 nucleotides read TGCGCCAGCTCTACCACCCCCGGGACAGCTTACAATGAGCAGTTCTTC. It encodes CASSTTPGTAYNEQFF.

This chain joins TRBV5-1 and TRBJ1-4; 7 bases align to TRBD1. The CDR3 runs to 16 residues. Trimming took 4 bases from V and 7 from J; bases not matched to a gene: 13. Germline V gene data show CDR1 as SGHRS and CDR2 as YFSETQ. The CDR3 bases are TGCGCCAGCAGCCAGGGACAGTTCTTACCCCGTGAAAAACTGTTTTTT. It yields the protein CASSQGQFLPREKLFF.

This chain joins TRBV27 and TRBJ1-2; D unclear. Germline values: CDR1 MNHEY, CDR2 SMNVEV (reference sequence). The CDR3 is made up of 14 amino acids. Trimming left V 4 bases short and J 3 bases short, with 12 bases between. CDR3: CASSSRRGDYGYTF. The CDR3 DNA follows: TGTGCCAGCAGTTCGCGCCGGGGAGACTATGGCTACACCTTC.

The V gene is TRBV4-1, the J gene TRBJ1-6, with D perhaps TRBD1 (6 bases). Trimming cost V 1 base and J 10 bases, with 17 bases left between them. This CDR3 is built from 16 residues. CDR1 is MGHRA, CDR2 YSYEKL, per germline. CDR3 in DNA: TGCGCCAGCAGCCAAGTTCTGGACAGCTTGGAATCACCCCTCCACTTT. Its protein is CASSQVLDSLESPLHF.

The chain employs TRBV7-9 and TRBJ1-1, with D hard to call. CDR3 length: 16 residues. Germline assignment: CDR1 SEHNR and CDR2 FQNEAQ (reference sequence). V was shortened by 4 bases and J by 2 bases, with 17 bases between the two germline ends. The CDR3 DNA follows: TGTGCCAGCAGCTCCTCCCGGGGTACCTTAAACACTGAAGCTTTCTTT. This codes for CASSSSRGTLNTEAFF.

The chain carries TRBV9 and TRBJ2-6; TRBD1 matches at 9 bases. The V gene's germline CDR1 is SGDLS and CDR2 YYNGEE. The CDR3 is 18 amino acids. Trimming at V came to 2 bases and at J to 1 base, leaving 7 bases not matched to a gene. Here the CDR3 reads CASSVYRGPTSGANVLTF. The CDR3, as DNA: TGTGCCAGCAGCGTTTACAGGGGGCCGACTTCTGGGGCCAACGTCCTGACTTTC.

This chain connects TRBV11-2 to TRBJ2-1, with a tentative D call TRBD1 (6 bases). This CDR3 comprises 13 residues. With 5 bases removed from V and 5 bases from J, the gap between germline ends came to 10 bases. CDR1 is SGHAT and CDR2 is FQNNGV in the germline V gene. This CDR3 reads CASSLDRNNEQFF. The DNA for the CDR3 is TGTGCCAGCAGCCTGGACAGAAACAATGAGCAGTTCTTC.

The rearrangement joins TRBV11-2 to TRBJ2-7; unclear D gene. This CDR3 is built from 11 residues. Per germline, CDR1 SGHAT and CDR2 FQNNGV. Trimming pared 4 bases from V and 7 bases from J, leaving 8 bases between. The CDR3 DNA reads as TGTGCCAGCAGCTCGCTAGATGAGCAGTACTTC. Translation: CASSSLDEQYF.

The rearrangement joins TRBV6-4 to TRBJ2-2, with 8 nucleotides matching TRBD1. V lost 6 bases to trimming and J lost 6 bases; unmatched junction nucleotides: 6. CDR3 length equals 14 residues. CDR1 MRHNA and CDR2 SNTAGT come from the germline V gene. DNA for the CDR3: TGTGCCAGCAGAAGACAGGGGACCCCCGGGGAGCTGTTTTTT. It yields the protein CASRRQGTPGELFF.

This chain's CDR3 is CASSRSTTGELFF. DNA of the CDR3: TGTGCCAGCAGCAGGTCTACCACCGGGGAGCTGTTTTTT. The chain links TRBV25-1 to TRBJ2-2, with D uncertain. This CDR3 comprises 13 residues. Germline V lookup: CDR1 MGHDK, CDR2 SYGVNS. The V gene lost 6 bases and the J gene lost 4 bases, with 9 bases spanning the gap. The whole variable domain, filled in from reference TRBV25-1 and TRBJ2-2, reads EADIYQTPRYLVIGTGKKITLECSQTMGHDKMYWYQQDPGMELHLIHYSYGVNSTEKGDLSSESTVSRIRTEHFPLTLESARPSHTSQYLCASSRSTTGELFFGEGSRLTVL.

The chain uses TRBV5-5 and TRBJ2-3; no firm D call. V dropped 7 bases and J dropped 6 bases, with 21 bases sitting between them. Germline CDR1 and CDR2: SGHKS and YYEKEE (reference sequence). The CDR3 length is 15 residues. Here the CDR3 DNA reads TGTGCCAGCCACAGCTTTTTAGAACCCCGGGATACGCAGTATTTT. Translating it yields CASHSFLEPRDTQYF.

The chain combines TRBV9 with TRBJ1-4, with D uncertain. V was shortened by 3 bases and J by 8 bases, with 8 bases between the two germline ends. Germline values: CDR1 SGDLS, CDR2 YYNGEE. CDR3 length: 12 residues. This chain's CDR3 is CASSGRGEKLFF. CDR3 bases: TGTGCCAGCAGCGGGCGAGGAGAAAAACTGTTTTTT.